The clone carrying this T cell receptor (beta chain) has only a few counts. These data come from a study of sequential checkpoint blockade in melanoma. Profiling relied on immunoSEQ multiplex PCR, and the TCRdb table lists in-frame clones only, not all of them. In the table there are under 20,000 clones, approximately 80% of which are singletons. CDR3 length: 15 residues. Germline loops: CDR1 MGHRA, CDR2 YSYEKL. The V and J ends lost 1 base and 1 base, in that order; junction bases with no gene match: 4. Indicated treatment: randomized to nivolumab then ipilimumab (arm A) or the reverse (arm B). The source material was CD8+ T cells sorted from blood (inferred from file names), sampled from a patient given nivolumab and ipilimumab in sequence. The chain has TRBV4-1 and TRBJ2-7, with TRBD1 matching 7 bases. The TCR sequence derives from a human donor with melanoma. DNA for the CDR3: TGCGCCAGCAGCCAAGTACAGGGGCAATCCTACGAGCAGTACTTC. It translates to CASSQVQGQSYEQYF.